This T cell receptor (beta chain) derives from a study of shared clonotypes between healthy human individuals. The study, taken as a whole, reports: Researchers found naive subsets generally carried larger estimated richness than memory subsets. In having few donors, the study represented limited genetic and exposure-history diversity.

This clone has a single count. Its antigen remains unidentified. Every contributor of samples was a Caucasian grown-up residing in Nashville, Tennessee. The authors' processing: Filtering differed since immunoSEQ provided only junctions, with no quality scores. The protocol was immunoSEQ multiplex PCR, while the TCRdb copy is restricted to in-frame clones and leaves out a portion. The DNA gave D and trimming, while V, J and clone size come from that table. The table includes roughly 1,100,000 clones, 75% detected once. The source material was memory CD4+ T cells sorted from blood. Noted subset: CD45RA-negative fraction. The TCR sequence derives from a man between 18 and 35 years old in good health.

The CDR3 here is CASSQEGQGVNEQFF. In nucleotides, the CDR3 is TGTGCCAGCAGCCAAGAGGGACAGGGGGTCAATGAGCAGTTCTTC. This chain links TRBV4-2 with TRBJ2-1; 11 bases map to TRBD1. Germline CDR1 and CDR2: LGHNA and YNFKEQ. The length of the CDR3 is 15 residues. Losses at the gene ends were 0 bases for V and 6 bases for J; bases not matched to a gene: 1.